Listed below are T cell receptor beta chains from one sample, sequenced in a study of blood T cells in healthy people across ages. TCRdb re-derived calls from the 5' RACE reads in MiXCR, one entry per CDR3 protein. The sample shows about 670,000 distinct CDR3 sequences, 40% to 50% of them seen only once. The specimen sequenced was blood. The receptors shown here come from a man older than 75 in good health. Each CDR3 is given with its conserved first and last residue. The order of the fields is V gene, D gene, J gene, CDR3 protein. The D gene is left open where the match is weak.

TRBV4-3,.,TRBJ1-1,CASSHKQGYNTEAFF
TRBV7-2,.,TRBJ1-1,CASSAQGSNTEAFF
TRBV7-9,.,TRBJ1-1,CASSLQGSVEAFF
TRBV29-1,TRBD2,TRBJ2-3,CSVDSGRVADTQYF
TRBV11-2,TRBD1,TRBJ2-5,CASIQRQGRGETQYF
TRBV10-3,TRBD2,TRBJ2-3,CAISEHLAGGPETQYF
TRBV11-2,.,TRBJ2-7,CASSQASNYEQYF
TRBV5-1,TRBD1,TRBJ1-2,CASSSRDSGYTF
TRBV29-1,TRBD2,TRBJ2-1,CSAPVLAGYNEQFF
TRBV7-9,.,TRBJ1-5,CASSIYRGGSNQPQHF
TRBV5-6,.,TRBJ2-5,CASSPLGGAARNEQYF
TRBV25-1,.,TRBJ2-5,CASSDRDGQETQYF
TRBV12-3/TRBV12-4,TRBD1,TRBJ2-7,CASSLGPGQGGYEQYF
TRBV5-1,TRBD1,TRBJ2-1,CASSQDRVRASSYNEQFF
TRBV6-2/TRBV6-3,.,.,CASSYYGWGEQYF
TRBV28,.,TRBJ1-1,CASSLGWDTEAFF
TRBV29-1,.,TRBJ2-7,CSVDGPGAYNEQYF
TRBV7-2,.,TRBJ2-5,CASSLVRGETGVQYF
TRBV7-9,.,TRBJ1-2,CASSVDVYGYTF
TRBV2,TRBD2,TRBJ2-1,CASIQTSGALGNEQFF
TRBV11-3,TRBD2,TRBJ2-1,CASSYSKGTSVGEQFF
TRBV14,.,TRBJ2-3,CASSQGNRDFSPSTDTQYF
TRBV10-2,.,TRBJ1-2,CATKQSPSGTNYGYTF
TRBV6-1,TRBD1,TRBJ1-6,CASSPLPTGTGELGSPLHF
TRBV28,.,TRBJ1-2,CASSLTIWYGYTF
TRBV10-2,TRBD1,TRBJ2-1,CASKVRTGEQFF
TRBV4-3,TRBD1,TRBJ2-1,CASSPDRGKDEQFF
TRBV6-2/TRBV6-3,.,TRBJ1-3,CASSSGRTSGNTIYF
TRBV24-1,.,TRBJ2-5,CATSDSDIQETQYF